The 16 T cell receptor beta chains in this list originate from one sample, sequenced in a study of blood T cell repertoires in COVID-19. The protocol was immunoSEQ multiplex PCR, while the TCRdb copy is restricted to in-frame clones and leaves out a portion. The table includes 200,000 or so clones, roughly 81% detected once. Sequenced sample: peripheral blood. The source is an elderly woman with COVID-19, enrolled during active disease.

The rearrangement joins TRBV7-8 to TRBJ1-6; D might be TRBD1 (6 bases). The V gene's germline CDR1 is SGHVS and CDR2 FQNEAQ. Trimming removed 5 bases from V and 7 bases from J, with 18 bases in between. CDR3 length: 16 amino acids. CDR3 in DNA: TGTGCCAGCAGCCCCCGGAACAGGGTCGGAAATTCACCCCTCCACTTT. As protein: CASSPRNRVGNSPLHF.

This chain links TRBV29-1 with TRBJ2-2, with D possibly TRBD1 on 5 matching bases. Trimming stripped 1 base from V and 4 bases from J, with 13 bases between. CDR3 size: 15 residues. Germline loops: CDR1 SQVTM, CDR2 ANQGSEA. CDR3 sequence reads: CSVEGAGLGTGELFF. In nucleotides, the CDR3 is TGCAGCGTTGAAGGGGCAGGGCTGGGCACCGGGGAGCTGTTTTTT.

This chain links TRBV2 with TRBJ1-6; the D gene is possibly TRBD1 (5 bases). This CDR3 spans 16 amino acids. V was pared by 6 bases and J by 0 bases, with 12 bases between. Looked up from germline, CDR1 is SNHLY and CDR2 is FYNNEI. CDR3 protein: CASSEQDPSYNSPLHF. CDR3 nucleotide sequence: TGTGCCAGCAGCGAACAGGATCCCTCCTATAATTCACCCCTCCACTTT. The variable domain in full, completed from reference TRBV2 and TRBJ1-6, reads EPEVTQTPSHQVTQMGQEVILRCVPISNHLYFYWYRQILGQKVEFLVSFYNNEISEKSEIFDDQFSVERPDGSNFTLKIRSTKLEDSAMYFCASSEQDPSYNSPLHFGNGTRLTVT.

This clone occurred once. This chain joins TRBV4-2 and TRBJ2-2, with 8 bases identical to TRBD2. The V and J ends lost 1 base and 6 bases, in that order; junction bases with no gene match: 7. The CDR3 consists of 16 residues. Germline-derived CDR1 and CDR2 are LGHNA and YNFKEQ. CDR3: CASSQGPSGSPGELFF. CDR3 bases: TGTGCCAGCAGCCAAGGTCCCAGCGGGAGTCCCGGGGAGCTGTTTTTT.

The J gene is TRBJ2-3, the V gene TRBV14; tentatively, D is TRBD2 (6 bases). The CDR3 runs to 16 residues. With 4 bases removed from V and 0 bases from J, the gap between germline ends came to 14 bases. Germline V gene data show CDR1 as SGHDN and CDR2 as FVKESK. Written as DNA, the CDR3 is TGTGCCAGCAGCCCCAGGAAAGGGACTAGCACAGATACGCAGTATTTT. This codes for CASSPRKGTSTDTQYF.

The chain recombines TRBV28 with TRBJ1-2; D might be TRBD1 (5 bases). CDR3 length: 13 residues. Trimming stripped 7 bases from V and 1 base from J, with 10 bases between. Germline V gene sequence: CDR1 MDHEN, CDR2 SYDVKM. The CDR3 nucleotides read TGTGCCAGCACCCATGACAGTAACTATGGCTACACCTTC. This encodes CASTHDSNYGYTF.

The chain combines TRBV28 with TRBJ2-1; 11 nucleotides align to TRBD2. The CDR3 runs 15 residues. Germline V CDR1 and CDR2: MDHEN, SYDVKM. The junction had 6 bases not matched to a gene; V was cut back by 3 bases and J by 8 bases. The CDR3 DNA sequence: TGTGCCAGCAGTTTGGTTAGCGGGAGGGCCCATGAGCAGTTCTTC. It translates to CASSLVSGRAHEQFF.

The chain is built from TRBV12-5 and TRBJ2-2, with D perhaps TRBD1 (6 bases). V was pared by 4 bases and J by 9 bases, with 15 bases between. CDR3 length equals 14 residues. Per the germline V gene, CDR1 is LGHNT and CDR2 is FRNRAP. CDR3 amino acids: CASGSWTAPRELFF. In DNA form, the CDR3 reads TGTGCTAGTGGTTCCTGGACAGCCCCGCGGGAGCTGTTTTTT.

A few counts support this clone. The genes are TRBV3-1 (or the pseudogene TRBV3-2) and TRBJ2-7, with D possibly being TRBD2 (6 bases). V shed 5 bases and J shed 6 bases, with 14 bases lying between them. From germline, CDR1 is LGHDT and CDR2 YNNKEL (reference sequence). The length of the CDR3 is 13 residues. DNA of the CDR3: TGTGCCAGCAGCATCATTGGGGGAGGCGAGCAGTACTTC. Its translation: CASSIIGGGEQYF.

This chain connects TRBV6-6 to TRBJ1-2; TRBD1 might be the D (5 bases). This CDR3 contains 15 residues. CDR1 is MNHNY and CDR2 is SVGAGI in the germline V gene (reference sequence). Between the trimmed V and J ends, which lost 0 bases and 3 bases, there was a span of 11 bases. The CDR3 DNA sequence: TGTGCCAGCAGTTACTCGGGGGGGGATTACTATGGCTACACCTTC. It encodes CASSYSGGDYYGYTF.

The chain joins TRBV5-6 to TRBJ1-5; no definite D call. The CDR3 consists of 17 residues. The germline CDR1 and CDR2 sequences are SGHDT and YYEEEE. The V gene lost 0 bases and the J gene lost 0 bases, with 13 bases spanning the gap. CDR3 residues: CASSLVQSQYSNQPQHF. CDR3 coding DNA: TGTGCCAGCAGCTTGGTACAGTCACAATATAGCAATCAGCCCCAGCATTTT. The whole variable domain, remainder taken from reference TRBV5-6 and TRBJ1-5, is DAGVTQSPTHLIKTRGQQVTLRCSPKSGHDTVSWYQQALGQGPQFIFQYYEEEERQRGNFPDRFSGHQFPNYSSELNVNALLLGDSALYLCASSLVQSQYSNQPQHFGDGTRLSIL.

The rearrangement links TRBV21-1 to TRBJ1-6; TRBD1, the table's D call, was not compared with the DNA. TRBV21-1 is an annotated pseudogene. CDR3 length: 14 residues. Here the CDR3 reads CASSNRRQNSPLHF. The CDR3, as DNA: TGTGCCAGCAGCAACCGTAGACAGAATTCACCCCTCCACTTT.

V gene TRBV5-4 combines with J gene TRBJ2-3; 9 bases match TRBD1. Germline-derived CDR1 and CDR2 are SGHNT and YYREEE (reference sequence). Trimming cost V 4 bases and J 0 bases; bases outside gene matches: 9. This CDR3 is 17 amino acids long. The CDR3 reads CASSTRLTGGSTDTQYF. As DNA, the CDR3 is TGTGCCAGCAGCACCCGCCTCACAGGGGGCAGCACAGATACGCAGTATTTT.

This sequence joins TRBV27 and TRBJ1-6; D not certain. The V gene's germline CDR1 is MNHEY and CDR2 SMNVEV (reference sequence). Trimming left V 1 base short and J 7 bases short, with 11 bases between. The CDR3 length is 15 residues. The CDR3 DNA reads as TGTGCCAGCAGTTTATATGGCAGAAACAATTCACCCCTCCACTTT. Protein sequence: CASSLYGRNNSPLHF.

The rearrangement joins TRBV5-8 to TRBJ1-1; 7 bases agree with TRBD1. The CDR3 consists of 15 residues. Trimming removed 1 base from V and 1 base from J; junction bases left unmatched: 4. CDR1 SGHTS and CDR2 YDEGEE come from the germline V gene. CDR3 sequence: CASSLRAGGNTEAFF. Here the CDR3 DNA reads TGTGCCAGCAGCTTGAGGGCAGGGGGGAACACTGAAGCTTTCTTT.

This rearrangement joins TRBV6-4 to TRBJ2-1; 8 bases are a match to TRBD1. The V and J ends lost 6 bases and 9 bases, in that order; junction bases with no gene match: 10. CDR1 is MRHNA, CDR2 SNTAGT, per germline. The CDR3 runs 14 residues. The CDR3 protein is CASRATDRGSEQFF. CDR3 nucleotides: TGTGCCAGCAGAGCCACTGACAGGGGAAGTGAGCAGTTCTTC.